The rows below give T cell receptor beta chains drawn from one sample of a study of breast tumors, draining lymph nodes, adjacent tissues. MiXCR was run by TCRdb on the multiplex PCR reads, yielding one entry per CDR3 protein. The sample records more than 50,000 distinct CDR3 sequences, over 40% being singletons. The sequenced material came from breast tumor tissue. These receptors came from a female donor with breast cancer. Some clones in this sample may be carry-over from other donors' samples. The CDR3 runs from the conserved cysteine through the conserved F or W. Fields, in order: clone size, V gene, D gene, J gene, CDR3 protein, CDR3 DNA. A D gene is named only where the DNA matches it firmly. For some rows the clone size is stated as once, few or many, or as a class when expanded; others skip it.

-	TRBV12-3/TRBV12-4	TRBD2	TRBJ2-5	CASSPDGRGTSGGEWTQYF	TGTGCCAGCAGCCCAGATGGTAGGGGAACTAGCGGGGGGGAGTGGACCCAGTACTTC
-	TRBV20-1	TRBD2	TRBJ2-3	CSARGGGGGGGGGGDTQYF	TGCAGTGCTAGAGGGGGGGGGGGGGGGGGGGGGGGGGGGGGAGATACGCAGTATTTT
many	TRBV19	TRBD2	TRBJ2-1	CASTAQGLLAGGPFF	TGTGCCAGTACCGCTCAGGGGCTCCTAGCGGGAGGGCCTTTCTTC
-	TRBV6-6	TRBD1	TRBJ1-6	CASLGQAGSPLHF	TGTGCCAGCCTGGGACAGGCCGGATCACCCCTCCACTTT
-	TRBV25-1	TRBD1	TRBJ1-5	CASSAFDRGYEHF	TGTGCCAGCAGTGCCTTTGACAGGGGTTACGAGCATTTT
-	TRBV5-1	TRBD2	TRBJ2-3	CASSLSLLAGGQYTDTQYF	TGCGCCAGCAGCCTAAGCCTCCTAGCGGGGGGGCAGTACACAGATACGCAGTATTTT
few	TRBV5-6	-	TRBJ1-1	CASSPPAGNTEAFF	TGTGCCAGCAGCCCCCCCGCGGGGAACACTGAAGCTTTCTTT
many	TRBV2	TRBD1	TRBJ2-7	CASRETINSGQGYEQYF	TGTGCCAGCAGGGAAACCATTAACTCCGGACAGGGATACGAGCAGTACTTC
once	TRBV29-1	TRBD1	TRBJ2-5	CSVGGGYRGRETQYF	TGCAGCGTGGGGGGGGGCTACAGGGGGCGAGAGACCCAGTACTTC
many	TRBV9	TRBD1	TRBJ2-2	CASTPIYSGTGFGGELFF	TGTGCCAGCACCCCTATTTATTCCGGGACAGGGTTTGGCGGGGAGCTGTTTTTT
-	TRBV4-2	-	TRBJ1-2	CASSQDSWANYGYTF	TGTGCCAGCAGCCAAGATAGTTGGGCTAACTATGGCTACACCTTC
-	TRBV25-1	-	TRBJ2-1	CASSGSGSVSYNEQFF	TGTGCCAGCAGTGGCAGCGGGTCCGTCTCCTACAATGAGCAGTTCTTC
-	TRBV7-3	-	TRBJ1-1	CASSPQENTEAFF	TGTGCCAGCAGCCCACAGGAGAACACTGAAGCTTTCTTT
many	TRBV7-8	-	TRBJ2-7	CASSTAKTDYEQYF	TGTGCCAGCAGCACTGCTAAGACAGACTACGAGCAGTACTTC
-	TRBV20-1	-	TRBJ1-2	CSASSGVDYGYTF	TGCAGTGCTAGTAGCGGGGTTGACTATGGCTACACCTTC
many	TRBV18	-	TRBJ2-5	CASSPRARGETQYF	TGTGCCAGCTCACCGAGGGCTAGAGGGGAGACCCAGTACTTC
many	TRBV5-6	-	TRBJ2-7	CASSWWTKGGEQYF	TGTGCCAGCAGCTGGTGGACAAAAGGGGGCGAGCAGTACTTC
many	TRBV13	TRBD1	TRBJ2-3	CASSARTGGEFTDTQYF	TGTGCCAGCAGCGCGAGAACAGGGGGAGAGTTCACAGATACGCAGTATTTT
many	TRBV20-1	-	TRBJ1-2	CSASGGLGGYTF	TGCAGTGCCAGCGGGGGGCTTGGGGGCTACACCTTC
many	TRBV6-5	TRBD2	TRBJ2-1	CASSTGTSGNNEQFF	TGTGCCAGCTCTACCGGGACTAGCGGGAACAATGAGCAGTTCTTC
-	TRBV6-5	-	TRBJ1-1	CASRRTVYRPEAFF	TGTGCCAGCAGACGGACAGTGTATAGGCCTGAAGCTTTCTTT
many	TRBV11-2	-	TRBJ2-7	CASSFTAQSYEQYF	TGTGCCAGCAGCTTTACTGCGCAATCCTACGAGCAGTACTTC
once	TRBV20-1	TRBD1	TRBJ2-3	CSARETGEDTQYF	TGCAGTGCTAGAGAGACAGGGGAAGATACGCAGTATTTT
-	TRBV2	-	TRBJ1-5	CASSESFGVQPQHF	TGTGCCAGCAGTGAAAGTTTCGGGGTCCAGCCCCAGCATTTT
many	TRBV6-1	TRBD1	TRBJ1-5	CASSAPTGGDQPQHF	TGTGCCAGCAGTGCTCCGACAGGGGGCGATCAGCCCCAGCATTTT
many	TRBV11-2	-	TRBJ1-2	CASSPIGGSYGYTF	TGTGCCAGCAGCCCGATCGGGGGAAGCTATGGCTACACCTTC
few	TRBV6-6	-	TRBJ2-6	CASRPHHFSGANVLTF	TGTGCCAGCCGGCCGCATCACTTTTCTGGGGCCAACGTCCTGACTTTC
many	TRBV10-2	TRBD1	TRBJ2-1	CASSEPRDRGCYEQFF	TGCGCCAGCAGTGAGCCCCGGGACAGGGGTTGTTATGAGCAGTTCTTC
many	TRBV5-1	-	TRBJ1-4	CASSSEGTNEKLFF	TGCGCCAGCAGCTCAGAGGGGACTAATGAAAAACTGTTTTTT
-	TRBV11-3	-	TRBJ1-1	CASSSRYTEAFF	TGTGCCAGCTCCTCCCGGTACACTGAAGCTTTCTTT
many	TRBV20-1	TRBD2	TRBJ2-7	CSAGLAGGPFGEQYF	TGCAGTGCTGGCCTAGCGGGAGGGCCTTTCGGCGAGCAGTACTTC
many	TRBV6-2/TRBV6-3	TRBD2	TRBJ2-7	CASRPLAGPYEQYF	TGTGCCAGCAGGCCACTAGCGGGGCCCTACGAGCAGTACTTC
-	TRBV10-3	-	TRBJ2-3	CASSERGSAYNEQYF	TGTGCCAGCAGTGAACGGGGCAGCGCATACAATGAGCAGTATTTT
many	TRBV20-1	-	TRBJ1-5	CSARGRGSNQPQHF	TGCAGTGCTAGGGGGAGGGGGAGCAATCAGCCCCAGCATTTT
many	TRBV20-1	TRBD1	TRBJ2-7	CSARRASGGYEQYF	TGCAGTGCTAGACGGGCTTCAGGGGGTTACGAGCAGTACTTC
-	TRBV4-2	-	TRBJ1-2	CASSQELLNYGYTF	TGTGCCAGCAGCCAAGAATTGTTGAACTATGGCTACACCTTC
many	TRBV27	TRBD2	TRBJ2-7	CASSLLAGSYEQYF	TGTGCCAGCAGTTTACTAGCGGGTTCCTACGAGCAGTACTTC